This T cell receptor (beta chain) was identified during a study of shared clonotypes between healthy human individuals. Study findings and constraints: Relative to their counterparts shared across all four donors, non-shared clonotypes exhibited diminished generation probabilities.

As for this clone: Its cognate antigen is unknown. Other DNA sequences of this sample code for an identical CDR3.

The table came from immunoSEQ multiplex PCR; TCRdb's copy has only in-frame clones and leaves some out. The repertoire holds some 790,000 clones, with around 77% as singletons. The source is a woman aged 25 to 45 in good health. Sequenced input: memory CD4+ T cells sorted from blood. Subset: CD45RA-negative fraction.

CDR3 protein: CASSRTSGSSYEQYF. The CDR3 DNA is TGTGCCAGCAGCCGGACTAGCGGTAGCTCCTACGAGCAGTACTTC. The V call is TRBV14, the J call TRBJ2-7; 10 bases line up with TRBD2. This CDR3 spans 15 amino acids. Germline V gives CDR1 SGHDN, CDR2 FVKESK. J was trimmed by 0 bases and V by 4 bases; bases with no gene match: 3. Full variable domain (rest looked up from reference TRBV14 and TRBJ2-7): EAGVTQFPSHSVIEKGQTVTLRCDPISGHDNLYWYRRVMGKEIKFLLHFVKESKQDESGMPNNRFLAERTGGTYSTLKVQPAELEDSGVYFCASSRTSGSSYEQYFGPGTRLTVT.